This TCR beta chain was observed in a study of cytomegalovirus exposure and HLA in healthy donors. Losses at the gene ends were 5 bases for V and 1 base for J; bases not matched to a gene: 10. The CDR3 is made up of 16 amino acids. The germline CDR1 and CDR2 sequences are LNHDA and SQIVND (reference sequence). It was with 60 Vbeta and 13 Jbeta primers that the PCR ran. Using immunoSEQ multiplex PCR, the repertoire was profiled, and TCRdb retains in-frame clones only, with some absent. The repertoire holds about 130,000 clones, less than 85% seen once, with less than 2.5% in the top ten. The sequenced sample was PBMCs. The receptor was derived from a woman between 40 and 50 years old in good health and CMV-seropositive. The V gene is TRBV19, the J gene TRBJ2-5; 7 bases align to TRBD1. CDR3 DNA: TGTGCCAGTAGTGCCGGGACAGAGCGGACCCAAGAGACCCAGTACTTC. Its protein product is CASSAGTERTQETQYF.